The sequence of this T cell receptor beta chain was determined in a study of tumor and adjacent non-tumor tissue in lung cancer. On this clonotype itself: The target antigen is unknown.

There are 13 residues in the CDR3. Germline-derived CDR1 and CDR2 are MNHNS and SASEGT. Notes on the study in general: Shorter survival was associated with higher TCR diversity in tumors.

This sample's RNA came from whole unsorted tissue. Distant lung tissue was collected more than 3 cm away from the tumor edge. Three rounds of nested PCR, following a modified ARM-PCR protocol, produced the TCRbeta library. From the multiplex PCR reads, TCRdb called clonotypes with MiXCR, one entry per CDR3 protein. The repertoire consists of approximately 110,000 distinct CDR3 sequences, with about 61% occurring once and the leading ten covering 15% to 20%. This TCR derives from a man aged 55 to 70 with non-small cell lung cancer. The sequenced sample consisted of distant non-tumor lung tissue. The chain joins TRBV6-1 to TRBJ2-1; no firm D call. The CDR3 sequence: CAGSPNTYNEQFF. CDR3 nucleotides: TGTGCTGGCAGTCCAAACACCTACAATGAGCAGTTCTTC.